This is a list of T cell receptor beta chains from one sample in a study of blood T cells in healthy people across ages. TCRdb ran MiXCR on the 5' RACE reads and lists one entry per CDR3 protein. This sample has 980,000 or so distinct CDR3 sequences, with 45% to 50% found just once. The source material was blood. These receptors all come from a man aged 30 to 45 in good health. The CDR3 runs from the conserved cysteine through the conserved F or W. A D gene is named only where the DNA matches it firmly. Clone size is shown for a subset of rows, as once, few, many or a class of expanded clone.

CDR3 length	D gene	clone size	V gene	J gene	CDR3 DNA	CDR3 protein
16	-	-	TRBV3-1	TRBJ2-4	TGTGCCAGCAGCCAACCGCGGGGGCCAACCAAAAACATTCAGTACTTC	CASSQPRGPTKNIQYF
14	-	-	TRBV29-1	TRBJ2-7	TGCAGCGTTGAAGAGGAGGGACAGCCCTACGAGCAGTACTTC	CSVEEEGQPYEQYF
15	TRBD1	-	TRBV19	TRBJ1-6	TGTGCCAGTAAGGAACAGGGGCGTTATAATTCACCCCTCCACTTT	CASKEQGRYNSPLHF
15	TRBD1	-	TRBV25-1	TRBJ2-3	TGTGCCAGCAGTGTGCAGGGGGCGGGCACAGATACGCAGTATTTT	CASSVQGAGTDTQYF
16	TRBD2	-	TRBV7-9	TRBJ2-5	TGTGCCAGCAGCTTGCCCGGACTAGCGGCCGAAGAGACCCAGTACTTC	CASSLPGLAAEETQYF
16	TRBD2	few	TRBV4-1	TRBJ2-5	TGCGCCAGCAGCCAACCAGGGCTAGCGGGGGAGGAGACCCAGTACTTC	CASSQPGLAGEETQYF
11	-	many	TRBV5-1	TRBJ1-1	TGCGCCAGCGAGATGGGCACTGAAGCTTTCTTT	CASEMGTEAFF
15	TRBD1	-	TRBV7-7	TRBJ2-7	TGTGCTAGCAGCGACCCCAGGACAGGTGTTTACGAGCAGTACTTC	CASSDPRTGVYEQYF
15	TRBD2	-	TRBV10-3	TRBJ2-5	TGTGCCATCAGCGGGCGCGGGGGGTACCAAGAGACCCAGTACTTC	CAISGRGGYQETQYF
17	TRBD2	-	TRBV7-2	TRBJ2-2	TGTGCCAGCAGCTCCCTAGCGGGGGGGCAGAGCACCGGGGAGCTGTTTTTT	CASSSLAGGQSTGELFF
14	-	few	TRBV20-1	TRBJ2-7	TGCAGTGCTAGCCGCTTAGCAGGGACCCACGAGCAGTACTTC	CSASRLAGTHEQYF
15	-	-	TRBV20-1	TRBJ2-7	TGCAGTGCTAGAGATGCCCGGGTCTCTAAGGGCGAGCAGTACTTC	CSARDARVSKGEQYF
14	TRBD2	few	TRBV7-2	TRBJ2-7	TGTGCCAGCAGCCCGGGACTAGATAACTACGAGCAGTACTTC	CASSPGLDNYEQYF
17	TRBD2	-	TRBV3-1	TRBJ2-1	TGTGCCAGCAGCCAAGACAAAGGGACTAGCGGGGGGGCGGGTCAGTTCTTC	CASSQDKGTSGGAGQFF
10	-	-	TRBV20-1	TRBJ1-1	TGCAGTGCTGCGTGGACTGAAGCTTTCTTT	CSAAWTEAFF
15	-	-	TRBV6-5	TRBJ2-3	TGTGCCAGCAGGGCCGGGGACTTGGGTCGAGATACGCAGTATTTT	CASRAGDLGRDTQYF
14	TRBD2	few	TRBV30	TRBJ2-7	TGTGCCTGGATGACAGAGGCTAGCGGGTACGAGCAGTACTTC	CAWMTEASGYEQYF
10	-	-	TRBV20-1	TRBJ1-1	TGCAGTGCAGGACAGAATGAAGCTTTCTTT	CSAGQNEAFF
11	-	few	TRBV20-1	TRBJ2-5	TGCAGTGCTACAGGGGAAGAGACCCAGTACTTC	CSATGEETQYF
16	-	few	TRBV6-2/TRBV6-3	TRBJ2-3	TGTGCCAGCAGTTACCGCCTCGGGGGGCTGTCAGATACGCAGTATTTT	CASSYRLGGLSDTQYF
14	-	-	TRBV3-1	TRBJ2-3	TGTGCCAGCAGCCCTCAAGCTAGGACGGACTCGCAGTATTTT	CASSPQARTDSQYF
12	-	-	TRBV10-3	TRBJ2-1	TGTGCCATCAGCCAGGTGAACTCCGAGCAGTTCTTC	CAISQVNSEQFF
15	TRBD1	-	TRBV10-3	TRBJ2-7	TGTGCCATCAGGCGCGCCGAGGACAGGGCCTACGAGCAGTACTTC	CAIRRAEDRAYEQYF
12	TRBD1	-	TRBV29-1	TRBJ2-7	TGCAGCGCCGGGACAGTCCATTACGAGCAGTACTTC	CSAGTVHYEQYF
16	TRBD1	-	TRBV3-1	TRBJ1-2	TGTGCCAGCAGCCAATCCGACAGGGCCCCAAACTATGGCTACACCTTC	CASSQSDRAPNYGYTF
17	TRBD2	-	TRBV7-2	TRBJ2-1	TGTGCCAGCAGCTTAGCGCCAGCGGGGGGGCTTGACAATGAGCAGTTCTTC	CASSLAPAGGLDNEQFF
10	-	-	TRBV20-1	TRBJ2-5	TGCATTGAGGGCCAAGAGACCCAGTACTTC	CIEGQETQYF
15	-	-	TRBV4-1	TRBJ2-1	TGCGCCAGCAGCCAAGAGCGTAACTCCTACAATGAGCAGTTCTTC	CASSQERNSYNEQFF
17	TRBD1	-	TRBV24-1	TRBJ2-2	TGTGCCACCAGTGATCCCAGACAGGGAGCGAACACCGGGGAGCTGTTTTTT	CATSDPRQGANTGELFF
16	-	few	TRBV12-3/TRBV12-4	TRBJ2-3	TGTGCCAGCAGTTTCAGGGCAGGGGGGTCCACAGATACGCAGTATTTT	CASSFRAGGSTDTQYF
16	-	-	TRBV5-1	TRBJ2-1	TGCGCCAGCAGCTTGGGAAAGGGGGGCGGGTACAATGAGCAGTTCTTC	CASSLGKGGGYNEQFF
13	TRBD1	many	TRBV3-1	TRBJ1-2	TGTGCCAGCAGCCAGGACAGGGCTGGCAGCTACACCTTC	CASSQDRAGSYTF
14	-	-	TRBV5-1	TRBJ1-1	TGCGCCAGCAGCCGCATACAGGGAAACACTGAAGCTTTCTTT	CASSRIQGNTEAFF
11	-	-	TRBV20-1	TRBJ2-1	TGCAGTGCTAGTGTGGTCAATGAGCAGTTCTTC	CSASVVNEQFF
13	TRBD1	-	TRBV3-1	TRBJ1-4	TGTGCCAGCATACTGACAGGGGAAGGAAAACTGTTTTTT	CASILTGEGKLFF
17	TRBD1	few	TRBV7-9	TRBJ2-7	TGTGCCAGCAGCCAACAGGGGGCCCGACCACCCCCTTACGAGCAGTACTTC	CASSQQGARPPPYEQYF
14	-	-	TRBV6-6	TRBJ1-1	TGTGCCAGCAGTGTGGGGGTGGGCCGCCCCGAAGCTTTCTTT	CASSVGVGRPEAFF
14	-	-	TRBV27	TRBJ2-1	TGTGCCAGCAGTCCCCGGCAGGGAGCCAATGAGCAGTTCTTC	CASSPRQGANEQFF
13	-	few	TRBV4-2	TRBJ1-2	TGTGCCAGCAGCCTGGACACGGCCTATGGCTACACCTTC	CASSLDTAYGYTF
13	-	few	TRBV27	TRBJ1-5	TGTGCCAGCAGTTTATCTGTCGGTCAGCCCCAGCATTTT	CASSLSVGQPQHF
15	-	-	TRBV5-4	TRBJ2-7	TGTGCCACCGTGGGGCGGGGTGTTAATTCCTACGAGCAGTACTTC	CATVGRGVNSYEQYF